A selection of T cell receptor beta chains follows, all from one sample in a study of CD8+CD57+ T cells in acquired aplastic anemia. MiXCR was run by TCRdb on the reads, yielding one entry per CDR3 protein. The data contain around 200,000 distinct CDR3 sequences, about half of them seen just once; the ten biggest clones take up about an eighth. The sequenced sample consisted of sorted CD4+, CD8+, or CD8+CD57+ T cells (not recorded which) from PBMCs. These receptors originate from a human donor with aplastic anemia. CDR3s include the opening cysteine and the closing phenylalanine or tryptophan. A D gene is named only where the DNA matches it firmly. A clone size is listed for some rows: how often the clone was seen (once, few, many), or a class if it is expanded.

DNA: TGTGCCATCAGTGAAGGGGTTGGCGAGCAGTACTTC; CDR3: CAISEGVGEQYF; J: TRBJ2-7; size: .; V: TRBV10-3; D: .
DNA: TGCGCCAGCAGCCTCAGGACAGAAGAGACCCAGTACTTC; CDR3: CASSLRTEETQYF; J: TRBJ2-5; size: few; V: TRBV4-1; D: .
DNA: TGTGCCAGCAGCAGTGGCCACCAAGAGACCCAGTACTTC; CDR3: CASSSGHQETQYF; J: TRBJ2-5; size: .; V: TRBV13; D: .
DNA: TGCGCCAGCAGTGAGTCAGGGGGCAGGCTTCAGCCCCAGCATTTT; CDR3: CASSESGGRLQPQHF; J: TRBJ1-5; size: .; V: TRBV10-2; D: TRBD1
DNA: TGTGCCAGTAGGAAGGACAGGGTCCTATCCCCGCAGTACTTC; CDR3: CASRKDRVLSPQYF; J: TRBJ2-7; size: once; V: TRBV19; D: TRBD1
DNA: TGTGCCACCAGCAGGGGTTGGTGGGCGGTTGCTAACTATGGCTACACCTTC; CDR3: CATSRGWWAVANYGYTF; J: TRBJ1-2; size: .; V: TRBV15; D: .
DNA: TGTGCCATCAGGGACAGATTGAATTCACCCCTCCACTTT; CDR3: CAIRDRLNSPLHF; J: TRBJ1-6; size: .; V: TRBV6-1; D: TRBD1
DNA: TGTGCCAGCAGCCTCAAGGCAGCGGGGGGTGCAGATACGCAGTATTTT; CDR3: CASSLKAAGGADTQYF; J: TRBJ2-3; size: many; V: TRBV4-2; D: TRBD2
DNA: TGCAGTGCCTCAGGTGCGGGAGCTAAGTCCTACAATGAGCAGTTCTTC; CDR3: CSASGAGAKSYNEQFF; J: TRBJ2-1; size: .; V: TRBV20-1; D: TRBD2
DNA: TGCAGCGTTAGAGTGGATGCCAATGAGCAGTTCTTC; CDR3: CSVRVDANEQFF; J: TRBJ2-1; size: .; V: TRBV29-1; D: .
DNA: TGTGCCAGCAGCAACCCGCAGGGACTATCCTATTCACCCCTCCACTTT; CDR3: CASSNPQGLSYSPLHF; J: TRBJ1-6; size: many; V: TRBV6-1; D: .
DNA: TGTGCCAGCAGCTTCGATTGGCCGAACACTGAAGCTTTCTTT; CDR3: CASSFDWPNTEAFF; J: TRBJ1-1; size: once; V: TRBV5-4; D: .
DNA: TGTGCCTACGCCGGGACAGGGGGCGCAGATTATGGCTACACCTTC; CDR3: CAYAGTGGADYGYTF; J: TRBJ1-2; size: .; V: TRBV10-3; D: TRBD1
DNA: TGTGCCAGCAGCTTAGTAGCGGGAACCTCCAATGAGCAGTTCTTC; CDR3: CASSLVAGTSNEQFF; J: TRBJ2-1; size: .; V: TRBV7-8; D: TRBD2
DNA: TGTGCCAGCAGCTTAGTGAGGGCCCTGGACCATCAGCCCCAGCATTTT; CDR3: CASSLVRALDHQPQHF; J: TRBJ1-5; size: many; V: TRBV7-8; D: .
DNA: TGTGCCAGCAGCAACAGGGGGCCCGTCTCCGGGGAGCTGTTTTTT; CDR3: CASSNRGPVSGELFF; J: TRBJ2-2; size: .; V: TRBV28; D: TRBD1
DNA: TGCAGTGCGGAGCGTGGTAATGAGCAGTTCTTC; CDR3: CSAERGNEQFF; J: TRBJ2-1; size: few; V: TRBV20-1; D: .
DNA: TGTGCCAGCAGCTTATCGGCAGGCGGGGAGCTGTTTTTT; CDR3: CASSLSAGGELFF; J: TRBJ2-2; size: .; V: TRBV11-2; D: .
DNA: TGTGCCAGCTCACCACCGGCTAGCGGGCCCTACGAGCAGTACTTC; CDR3: CASSPPASGPYEQYF; J: TRBJ2-7; size: many; V: TRBV18; D: TRBD2
DNA: TGTGCCAGCAGCTTAGATCAAGCTAGCGGGGATAGAGATACGCAGTATTTT; CDR3: CASSLDQASGDRDTQYF; J: TRBJ2-3; size: .; V: TRBV11-2; D: TRBD2
DNA: TGTGCCAGCAGTTATATCATTGGGAGAGGGACCACTGAAGCTTTCTTT; CDR3: CASSYIIGRGTTEAFF; J: TRBJ1-1; size: .; V: TRBV19; D: .
DNA: TGCAGTGCTGCAGAGATCCGGCTAGCGCGGGAGCAGTTCTTC; CDR3: CSAAEIRLAREQFF; J: TRBJ2-1; size: .; V: TRBV29-1; D: .
DNA: TGCGCCAGCAGCTTGGACGCGGGGGGCTACTCCTACGAGCAGTACTTC; CDR3: CASSLDAGGYSYEQYF; J: TRBJ2-7; size: many; V: TRBV5-1; D: TRBD2
DNA: TGTGCCAGCAGCTTGGGGGGGCGTCCTGGAAACACCATATATTTT; CDR3: CASSLGGRPGNTIYF; J: TRBJ1-3; size: many; V: TRBV13; D: .
DNA: TGTGCCAGCAGGGCAACTAGCGGGAGTGCCGACGAGCAGTACTTC; CDR3: CASRATSGSADEQYF; J: TRBJ2-7; size: .; V: TRBV2; D: TRBD2
DNA: TGTGCCAGTAGGCAACAGGGTGGTGTGGAGACCCAGTACTTC; CDR3: CASRQQGGVETQYF; J: TRBJ2-5; size: few; V: TRBV19; D: .
DNA: TGCGCCAGCAGCCAAGCCACTGGACAGGGTACTGAAGCTTTCTTT; CDR3: CASSQATGQGTEAFF; J: TRBJ1-1; size: many; V: TRBV4-1; D: TRBD1
DNA: TGTGCCAGCATTCCTAGCGGGGGTACCTACAATGAGCAGTTCTTC; CDR3: CASIPSGGTYNEQFF; J: TRBJ2-1; size: few; V: TRBV28; D: TRBD2
DNA: TGTGCCAGCAGTGGGGGGCCGGGAGAGACCCAGTACTTC; CDR3: CASSGGPGETQYF; J: TRBJ2-5; size: .; V: TRBV2; D: .
DNA: TGTGCCAGCAGCCGGGAGAAGGGGGGGGAAAAACTGTTTTTT; CDR3: CASSREKGGEKLFF; J: TRBJ1-4; size: many; V: TRBV14; D: .
DNA: TGTGCCAGTAGTACCCTCGCCGCGAACACCGGGGAGCTGTTTTTT; CDR3: CASSTLAANTGELFF; J: TRBJ2-2; size: .; V: TRBV19; D: .
DNA: TGTGCCAGCAGTTTTGGGGGGACCCCCTATGGCTACACCTTC; CDR3: CASSFGGTPYGYTF; J: TRBJ1-2; size: many; V: TRBV12-3/TRBV12-4; D: .
DNA: TGTGCCAGTAGTCGTCGCAGCTCCTACGAGCAGTACTTC; CDR3: CASSRRSSYEQYF; J: TRBJ2-7; size: .; V: TRBV19; D: .
DNA: TGTGCCAGCCACCGCCCAGCCGGGGGGAAAGTCGGCGAGCAGTACTTC; CDR3: CASHRPAGGKVGEQYF; J: TRBJ2-7; size: many; V: TRBV6-1; D: TRBD2
DNA: TGCGCCAGCAGACAATCAGGTTCCTACGAGCAGTACTTC; CDR3: CASRQSGSYEQYF; J: TRBJ2-7; size: once; V: TRBV10-2; D: .
DNA: TGTGCCACTCCGAGACAGGTAGGCCTGAGAGACCAGTTCTTC; CDR3: CATPRQVGLRDQFF; J: TRBJ2-1; size: .; V: TRBV24-1; D: .
DNA: TGTGCCAGCAGTGATGGGGGGGTGAACACCGAAGCTTTCTTT; CDR3: CASSDGGVNTEAFF; J: TRBJ1-1; size: .; V: TRBV2; D: .
DNA: TGTGCCAGTAGTATGCAGGGGAACACTGAAGCTTTCTTT; CDR3: CASSMQGNTEAFF; J: TRBJ1-1; size: .; V: TRBV19; D: .
DNA: TGTGCCAGCAGCCCGACCCCGAGAGGGGGAAACACCGGGGAGCTGTTTTTT; CDR3: CASSPTPRGGNTGELFF; J: TRBJ2-2; size: few; V: TRBV2; D: .
DNA: TGTGCCAGCAGTGGACTAGCTAGCACAGATACGCAGTATTTT; CDR3: CASSGLASTDTQYF; J: TRBJ2-3; size: many; V: TRBV2; D: TRBD2
DNA: TGTGCCACCAGCAGCCCCTTTTTAGGACATATGAACACTGAAGCTTTCTTT; CDR3: CATSSPFLGHMNTEAFF; J: TRBJ1-1; size: .; V: TRBV15; D: .
DNA: TGTGCCAGTACTGGACAGTCCAATTCACCCCTCCACTTT; CDR3: CASTGQSNSPLHF; J: TRBJ1-6; size: medium-sized; V: TRBV19; D: .
DNA: TGTGCCAGCAGCCGACCGGGACAGGGGGAGAGCGAGCAGTACTTC; CDR3: CASSRPGQGESEQYF; J: TRBJ2-7; size: many; V: TRBV12-3/TRBV12-4; D: TRBD1
DNA: TGTGCCAGCAGCGTAGCTCCAGGTGGCACAGATACGCAGTATTTT; CDR3: CASSVAPGGTDTQYF; J: TRBJ2-3; size: many; V: TRBV9; D: .
DNA: TGTGCCACCAGTGCTAATAGGGAAAAGGGCGGGGAGCTGTTTTTT; CDR3: CATSANREKGGELFF; J: TRBJ2-2; size: .; V: TRBV24-1; D: .
DNA: TGTGCCACGGCTTCTAGCGGGAGGGCCGGGGAGCAGTACTTC; CDR3: CATASSGRAGEQYF; J: TRBJ2-7; size: .; V: TRBV24-1; D: TRBD2
DNA: TGCAGCGTTGGCAGAAGGGAAGCTTTCTTT; CDR3: CSVGRREAFF; J: TRBJ1-1; size: many; V: TRBV29-1; D: .
DNA: TGTGCCACCGGCGGGGGGGCGGGCACCGGGGAGCTGTTTTTT; CDR3: CATGGGAGTGELFF; J: TRBJ2-2; size: .; V: TRBV24-1; D: TRBD2
DNA: TGTGCCAGCAGCCACTCGGCGTGGGGAAACACCATATATTTT; CDR3: CASSHSAWGNTIYF; J: TRBJ1-3; size: .; V: TRBV14; D: .
DNA: TGTGCCCAGGGACAGGGAGGTTCCAATGAGCAGTTCTTC; CDR3: CAQGQGGSNEQFF; J: TRBJ2-1; size: .; V: TRBV24-1; D: TRBD1
DNA: TGTGCCAGCAGTTTAGTAGGAGATCTTCGTACGCAGTATTTT; CDR3: CASSLVGDLRTQYF; J: TRBJ2-3; size: many; V: TRBV12-3/TRBV12-4; D: .
DNA: TGTGCCAGCAGTTACAATCGGCTAGCGGGAGGGCCTCGCCCAGATACGCAGTATTTT; CDR3: CASSYNRLAGGPRPDTQYF; J: TRBJ2-3; size: .; V: TRBV6-2/TRBV6-3; D: TRBD2
DNA: TGCAGTGCTAGAGACTCCGGCAATCAGCCCCAGCATTTT; CDR3: CSARDSGNQPQHF; J: TRBJ1-5; size: many; V: TRBV20-1; D: .
DNA: TGTGCCAGCAGTTTTGGACAGGCAGATACGCAGTATTTT; CDR3: CASSFGQADTQYF; J: TRBJ2-3; size: many; V: TRBV6-5; D: TRBD1